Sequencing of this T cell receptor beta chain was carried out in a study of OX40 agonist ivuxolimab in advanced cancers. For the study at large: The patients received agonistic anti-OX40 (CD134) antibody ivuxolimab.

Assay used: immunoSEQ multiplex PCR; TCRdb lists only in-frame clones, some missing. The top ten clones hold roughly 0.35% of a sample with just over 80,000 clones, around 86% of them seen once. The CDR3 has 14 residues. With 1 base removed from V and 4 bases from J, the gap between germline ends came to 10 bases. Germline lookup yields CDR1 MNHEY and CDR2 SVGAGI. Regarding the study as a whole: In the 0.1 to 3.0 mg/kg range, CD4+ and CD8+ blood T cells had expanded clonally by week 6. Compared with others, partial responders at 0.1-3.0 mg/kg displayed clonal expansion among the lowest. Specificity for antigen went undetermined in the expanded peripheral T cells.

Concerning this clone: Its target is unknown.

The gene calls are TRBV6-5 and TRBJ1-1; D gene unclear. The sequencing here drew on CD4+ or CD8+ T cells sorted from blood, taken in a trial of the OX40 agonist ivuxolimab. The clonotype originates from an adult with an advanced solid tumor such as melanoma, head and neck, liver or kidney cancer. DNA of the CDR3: TGTGCCAGCAGTTACTACCGGGTAGGCACTGAAGCTTTCTTT. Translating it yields CASSYYRVGTEAFF.